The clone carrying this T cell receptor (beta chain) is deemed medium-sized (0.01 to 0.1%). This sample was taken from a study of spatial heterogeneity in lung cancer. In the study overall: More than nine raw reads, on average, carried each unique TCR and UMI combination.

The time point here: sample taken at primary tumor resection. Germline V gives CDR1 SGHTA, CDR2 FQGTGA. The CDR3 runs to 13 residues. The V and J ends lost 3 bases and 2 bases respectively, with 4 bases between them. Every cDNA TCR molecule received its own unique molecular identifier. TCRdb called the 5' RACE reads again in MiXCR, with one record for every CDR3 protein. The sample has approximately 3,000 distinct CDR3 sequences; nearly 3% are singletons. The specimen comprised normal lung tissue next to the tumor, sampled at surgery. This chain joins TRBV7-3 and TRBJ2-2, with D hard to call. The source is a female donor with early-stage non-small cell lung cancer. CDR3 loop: CASSFSNTGELFF. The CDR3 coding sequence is TGTGCCAGCAGCTTCTCTAACACCGGGGAGCTGTTTTTT. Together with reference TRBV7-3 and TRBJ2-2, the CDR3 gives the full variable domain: GAGVSQTPSNKVTEKGKYVELRCDPISGHTALYWYRQSLGQGPEFLIYFQGTGAADDSGLPNDRFFAVRPEGSVSTLKIQRTERGDSAVYLCASSFSNTGELFFGEGSRLTVL.